Listed below are T cell receptor beta chains from one sample, sequenced in a study of tumor T cells in aggressive B-cell lymphoma. Measured with immunoSEQ multiplex PCR; TCRdb has only the in-frame clones, and not every one. The profile shows fewer than 2,500 clones, roughly 86% of them singletons. The sequencing input was tumor tissue. The receptors originated from an adult with diffuse large B cell lymphoma. CDR3s include the opening cysteine and the closing phenylalanine or tryptophan. The D gene is left open where the match is weak. A clone size is listed for some rows: how often the clone was seen (once, few, many), or a class if it is expanded.

CDR3 length	D gene	V gene	J gene	clone size	CDR3 DNA	CDR3 protein
15	TRBD2	TRBV18	TRBJ2-2	NA	TGTGCCAGCTCACCGACTAGCGGGTACTCCGGGGAGCTGTTTTTT	CASSPTSGYSGELFF
15	NA	TRBV28	TRBJ2-4	NA	TGTGCCAGCAGTTTGCAGGAAGTCGCCAAAAACATTCAGTACTTC	CASSLQEVAKNIQYF
14	NA	TRBV14	TRBJ1-1	NA	TGTGCCAGCAGCCAAGCGCCCCTAGGGGGGGTAGCTTTCTTT	CASSQAPLGGVAFF
13	NA	TRBV19	TRBJ2-2	few	TGTGCCAGTATTGCAGGGGTCACCGGGGAGCTGTTTTTT	CASIAGVTGELFF
15	TRBD2	TRBV11-3	TRBJ2-1	NA	TGTGCCAGCAGCTTATTAGCGGGAATCTCCTATGAGCAGTTCTTC	CASSLLAGISYEQFF
14	NA	TRBV5-1	TRBJ2-3	NA	TGCGCCAGCAGCTTGGGAGGAAGAACAGATACGCAGTATTTT	CASSLGGRTDTQYF
15	TRBD2	TRBV6-5	TRBJ2-1	NA	TGTGCCAGCAGTTCCGGGACTAGCGGGTGGGATGAGCAGTTCTTC	CASSSGTSGWDEQFF
14	NA	TRBV7-9	TRBJ2-7	NA	TGTGCCAGCAGCTTGGCGGGAACAACCTACGAGCAGTACTTC	CASSLAGTTYEQYF
13	NA	TRBV6-1	TRBJ2-2	few	TGTGCCAGCAGTGGGCGAGGGACCGGGGAGCTGTTTTTT	CASSGRGTGELFF
15	TRBD2	TRBV27	TRBJ2-7	few	TGTGCCAGCAGTTACGGGACTAGCGGGAGTTACGAGCAGTACTTC	CASSYGTSGSYEQYF
16	NA	TRBV5-6	TRBJ2-2	NA	TGTGCCAGCAGCTTGGCTGGGGGGAGAATGGCCGGGGAGCTGTTTTTT	CASSLAGGRMAGELFF
14	TRBD2	TRBV10-1	TRBJ2-1	NA	TGCGCCAGCCAATTGGACTTAGCGGGGAATGAGCAGTTCTTC	CASQLDLAGNEQFF
16	TRBD2	TRBV9	TRBJ2-3	NA	TGTGCCAGCAGCGTAGGTACTAGCGGGTACACAGATACGCAGTATTTT	CASSVGTSGYTDTQYF
14	TRBD2	TRBV4-1	TRBJ2-1	NA	TGCGCCAGCACCTCCACGCGGGAGGTCAATGAGCAGTTCTTC	CASTSTREVNEQFF
15	NA	TRBV19	TRBJ1-4	NA	TGTGCCACTTCAGGGTTTCCGGGTCTTAATGAAAAACTGTTTTTT	CATSGFPGLNEKLFF
13	TRBD1	TRBV30	TRBJ1-2	NA	TGTGCCTGGAGTACAGGGACAGGGTATGGCTACACCTTC	CAWSTGTGYGYTF
17	NA	TRBV4-1	TRBJ2-3	NA	TGCGCCAGCAGCCAGGGGCCTTTCTCAAGGGCCGAAGATACGCAGTATTTT	CASSQGPFSRAEDTQYF
15	TRBD2	TRBV7-8	TRBJ2-7	NA	TGTGCCAGCAGCTTAGCGGCTAGCGGGTTCAACGAGCAGTACTTC	CASSLAASGFNEQYF
13	NA	TRBV19	TRBJ1-3	NA	TGTGCCAGTACCAGGGTAGCTGGAAACACCATATATTTT	CASTRVAGNTIYF
17	NA	TRBV9	TRBJ2-6	NA	TGTGCCAGCAGCTTTAGTATATCCAACTCTGGGGCCAACGTCCTGACTTTC	CASSFSISNSGANVLTF
17	TRBD2	TRBV6-1	TRBJ2-2	NA	TGTGCCAGCAGTGATGAGTTACTAGCGGGAGGGGCCGGGGAGCTGTTTTTT	CASSDELLAGGAGELFF
14	NA	TRBV5-1	TRBJ1-6	NA	TGCGCCAGCAGCTTACAGGGAGAGAATTCACCCCTCCACTTT	CASSLQGENSPLHF
13	TRBD2	TRBV30	TRBJ2-5	NA	TGTGCCTGGAGCCGGGGGGGTCCGGAGACCCAGTACTTC	CAWSRGGPETQYF
16	TRBD1	TRBV28	TRBJ1-2	NA	TGTGCCAGCAGTTTATCCCTGACAGGGGGTCTTTATGGCTACACCTTC	CASSLSLTGGLYGYTF
15	NA	TRBV4-1	TRBJ1-1	NA	TGCGCCAGCAGCGCCTACAGGAATATGAACACTGAAGCTTTCTTT	CASSAYRNMNTEAFF
15	NA	TRBV7-3	TRBJ2-3	NA	TGTGCCAGCAGCTTATTCGGGAGTAAGGGAGATACGCAGTATTTT	CASSLFGSKGDTQYF
14	NA	TRBV5-6	TRBJ2-2	NA	TGTGCCAGCAGCCTCATTAGGAACACCGGGGAGCTGTTTTTT	CASSLIRNTGELFF
13	NA	TRBV11-2	TRBJ2-3	NA	TGTGCCAGCAGCCGACTGCGTAAAGATACGCAGTATTTT	CASSRLRKDTQYF
14	NA	TRBV18	TRBJ2-1	NA	TGTGCCAGCTCACCCGGACAGAACTACAATGAGCAGTTCTTC	CASSPGQNYNEQFF
11	TRBD2	TRBV20-1	TRBJ2-5	NA	TGCAGTGGACTAGCGATAGAGACCCAGTACTTC	CSGLAIETQYF
16	NA	TRBV29-1	TRBJ2-1	NA	TGCAGCGTTGAGTGGGCCTCAGGGCCCAAATACAATGAGCAGTTCTTC	CSVEWASGPKYNEQFF
16	TRBD1	TRBV19	TRBJ1-4	NA	TGTGCCAGTAGTCTGATAACCGGGACAGCTAATGAAAAACTGTTTTTT	CASSLITGTANEKLFF
15	TRBD2	TRBV19	TRBJ2-5	NA	TGTGCCAATAGTATGAGCGGGAGCTTTGTCGAGACCCAGTACTTC	CANSMSGSFVETQYF
15	NA	TRBV5-6	TRBJ1-2	NA	TGTGCCAGCAGCTTAGGTTTCAGGGCTAATTATGGCTACACCTTC	CASSLGFRANYGYTF
14	NA	TRBV9	TRBJ2-5	once	TGTGCCAGCAGCGTAGGTCAGGGGACGGAGACCCAGTACTTC	CASSVGQGTETQYF
14	NA	TRBV9	TRBJ1-6	NA	TGTGCCAGCAGCGGCGGGACGGTAAATTCACCCCTCCACTTT	CASSGGTVNSPLHF
15	TRBD2	TRBV15	TRBJ2-5	NA	TGTGCTACCCGGGCGGGACTAGCGATTCAAGAGACCCAGTACTTC	CATRAGLAIQETQYF
15	TRBD1	TRBV7-9	TRBJ2-3	few	TGTGCCAGCAGCTTTCCGGGGACAGGGGTAGATACGCAGTATTTT	CASSFPGTGVDTQYF
16	TRBD2	TRBV13	TRBJ2-5	NA	TGTGCCAGCAGCTTATTTGGACTAGCGGACCAAGAGACCCAGTACTTC	CASSLFGLADQETQYF
14	TRBD2	TRBV7-2	TRBJ2-1	NA	TGTGCCAGCAGCACGCGACTAGCGGGTAATGAGCAGTTCTTC	CASSTRLAGNEQFF
15	NA	TRBV27	TRBJ2-5	NA	TGTGCCAGCACCCCCCTGGGGTCGGAGGGAGAGACCCAGTACTTC	CASTPLGSEGETQYF
14	NA	TRBV18	TRBJ1-4	NA	TGTGCCAGCTCACCGCAGACAGATAATGAAAAACTGTTTTTT	CASSPQTDNEKLFF
16	NA	TRBV4-1	TRBJ1-2	NA	TGCGCCAGCAGCCAAGAGGTACAGGGATTTAACTATGGCTACACCTTC	CASSQEVQGFNYGYTF